These 27 T cell receptor beta chains originate from one sample sequenced in a study of blood T cell repertoires in COVID-19. Clones were sequenced by immunoSEQ multiplex PCR, and TCRdb holds only the in-frame ones, with some missing. The sample yields around 140,000 clones, around 86% seen once. Sequencing was carried out using peripheral blood. These TCRs come from a human donor in a cohort sampled during active COVID-19.

V gene TRBV9 combines with J gene TRBJ2-1; 10 bases are a match to TRBD2. CDR1 and CDR2 from the germline V gene are SGDLS and YYNGEE. The length of the CDR3 is 16 residues. Unmatched junction bases numbered 7, after V lost 0 bases and J lost 7 bases. The CDR3, as DNA: TGTGCCAGCAGCGTAGTGCTAGCGGGAGCTGGTAATGAGCAGTTCTTC. Protein sequence: CASSVVLAGAGNEQFF.

The chain carries TRBV5-1 and TRBJ2-7; 7 nucleotides match TRBD2. CDR1 is SGHRS and CDR2 is YFSETQ in the germline V gene. V shed 4 bases and J 3 bases; nucleotides not matched to a gene: 10. This CDR3 is 15 amino acids long. The CDR3 loop is CASSTKTSRVYEQYF. CDR3 nucleotides: TGCGCCAGCAGCACCAAGACTAGCCGGGTCTACGAGCAGTACTTC.

The rearrangement joins TRBV25-1 to TRBJ1-4, with 7 bases matching TRBD1. The CDR3 spans 15 residues. The ends lost 2 bases at V and 4 bases at J; junction bases unmatched: 4. In germline, CDR1 is MGHDK, CDR2 SYGVNS. In nucleotides, the CDR3 is TGTGCCAGCAGTGAACCGACAGGGATTAATGAAAAACTGTTTTTT. Its translation: CASSEPTGINEKLFF.

The chain combines TRBV7-3 with TRBJ2-7, with TRBD1 matching 8 bases. Germline loops: CDR1 SGHTA, CDR2 FQGTGA. The CDR3 spans 16 residues. J lost 4 bases, V lost 0 bases, and 8 bases had no gene match. CDR3 residues: CASSLTPLRGPYEQYF. The CDR3 nucleotides are TGTGCCAGCAGCTTAACGCCTCTCAGGGGGCCTTACGAGCAGTACTTC.

The chain is built from TRBV6-4 and TRBJ2-1; the D gene is possibly TRBD2 (6 bases). This CDR3 contains 15 residues. V was cut by 3 bases and J by 5 bases, with 14 bases left in between. The germline gives CDR1 MRHNA, CDR2 SNTAGT. The CDR3 nucleotides are TGTGCCAGCAGTGAAGGGTCGGACTACCACAATGAGCAGTTCTTC. This sequence encodes CASSEGSDYHNEQFF.

This chain joins TRBV28 and TRBJ2-7; 8 nucleotides align to TRBD1. From germline, CDR1 is MDHEN and CDR2 SYDVKM. The length of the CDR3 is 12 residues. V shed 6 bases, J shed 6 bases, and the junction held 4 bases outside the gene matches. The CDR3, as DNA: TGTGCCAGCAGAAGGACAGGGTCCGAGCAGTACTTC. This translates into CASRRTGSEQYF. Combining the CDR3 with reference TRBV28 and TRBJ2-7 gives the whole variable domain DVKVTQSSRYLVKRTGEKVFLECVQDMDHENMFWYRQDPGLGLRLIYFSYDVKMKEKGDIPEGYSVSREKKERFSLILESASTNQTSMYLCASRRTGSEQYFGPGTRLTVT.

The rearrangement joins TRBV15 to TRBJ2-3; TRBD2 matches at 11 bases. Losses at the gene ends were 6 bases for V and 0 bases for J; bases not matched to a gene: 5. CDR3 length: 16 residues. CDR1 LNHNV and CDR2 YYDKDF come from the germline V gene (reference sequence). CDR3 DNA: TGTGCCACCAGAAAGGGACTAGCGGCTAGCACAGATACGCAGTATTTT. Translation: CATRKGLAASTDTQYF.

This rearrangement joins TRBV5-5 to TRBJ1-2, with D hard to call. The CDR3 is 14 residues long. V was clipped by 0 bases and J by 4 bases, with 10 bases between them. CDR1 is SGHKS and CDR2 is YYEKEE in the germline V gene (reference sequence). The DNA of the CDR3 is TGTGCCAGCAGCTTGGAGATGGTCGGCTATGGCTACACCTTC. Amino acid sequence: CASSLEMVGYGYTF.

This clone was seen once. The chain employs TRBV27 and TRBJ2-1; 10 bases match TRBD1. J gave up 0 bases and V 0 bases, and 2 bases lay outside the gene matches. Germline V lookup: CDR1 MNHEY, CDR2 SMNVEV (reference sequence). This CDR3 is built from 17 residues. CDR3 nucleotide sequence: TGTGCCAGCAGTTTATCGGGACAGGGGTACTCCTACAATGAGCAGTTCTTC. Protein product: CASSLSGQGYSYNEQFF.

This rearrangement joins TRBV2 to TRBJ2-2, with TRBD2 matching over 8 bases. Germline trimming cut 6 bases from V and 3 bases from J; bases unmatched to any gene: 21. The CDR3 length is 20 residues. The germline V gene has CDR1 SNHLY and CDR2 FYNNEI. The CDR3 loop is CASRARRVREGLVDTGELFF. For the CDR3, the DNA is TGTGCCAGCAGGGCCCGGAGGGTACGGGAGGGCTTGGTTGACACCGGGGAGCTGTTTTTT.

The chain links TRBV7-8 to TRBJ2-2; D may be TRBD2 (6 bases). V was trimmed by 1 base and J by 7 bases, leaving 13 bases between them. Per the germline V gene, CDR1 is SGHVS and CDR2 is FQNEAQ. The CDR3 length is 15 residues. CDR3 residues: CASSLVRPGDGELFF. The CDR3 coding sequence is TGTGCCAGCAGCTTAGTACGGCCGGGGGACGGGGAGCTGTTTTTT. The variable domain in full, completed from reference TRBV7-8 and TRBJ2-2, reads GAGVSQSPRYKVAKRGQDVALRCDPISGHVSLFWYQQALGQGPEFLTYFQNEAQLDKSGLPSDRFFAERPEGSVSTLKIQRTQQEDSAVYLCASSLVRPGDGELFFGEGSRLTVL.

V is TRBV23-1 and J is TRBJ2-7; D is uncertain. TRBV23-1 is marked as an open reading frame, function uncertain. Trimming took off 0 bases at V and 3 bases at J, with 12 bases between the two ends. The CDR3 consists of 15 residues. The CDR3 nucleotides read TGCGCCAGCAGTCAATCCGCGCGCTCCTACTACGAGCAGTACTTC. Amino acid sequence: CASSQSARSYYEQYF.

V usage is TRBV16 and J usage is TRBJ2-1; D perhaps matches TRBD2 (5 bases). In germline, CDR1 is KGHSY, CDR2 FQNENV. The CDR3 is 14 residues long. V was shortened by 2 bases and J by 5 bases, with 10 bases between the two germline ends. Written as DNA, the CDR3 is TGTGCCAGCAGCCAAGCCGGACTTCACAATGAGCAGTTCTTC. Translating it yields CASSQAGLHNEQFF.

This rearrangement joins TRBV10-3 to TRBJ2-7; TRBD2 matches at 10 bases. The J segment lost 4 bases and the V segment lost 4 bases, leaving 1 base of the junction unmatched. The CDR3 is 13 amino acids. Per germline, CDR1 ENHRY and CDR2 SYGVKD. In DNA form, the CDR3 reads TGTGCCATCAGTGGGGGACTAGCGTACGAGCAGTACTTC. It yields the protein CAISGGLAYEQYF.

This chain's CDR3 is CASSLGPGGYEQYF. CDR3 in DNA: TGTGCCAGCAGCTTAGGGCCGGGGGGCTACGAGCAGTACTTC. The chain is built from TRBV7-2 and TRBJ2-7, with 7 bases fitting TRBD2. The CDR3 covers 14 residues. J was trimmed by 3 bases and V by 1 base; bases with no gene match: 3. The germline CDR1 and CDR2 sequences are SGHTA and FQGNSA.

This clone turned up a few times. This rearrangement joins TRBV5-4 to TRBJ1-1; 8 bases fit TRBD1. Losses at the gene ends were 4 bases for V and 0 bases for J; bases not matched to a gene: 8. From germline, CDR1 is SGHNT and CDR2 YYREEE (reference sequence). The CDR3 length is 16 residues. The CDR3 DNA reads as TGTGCCAGCAGCCGTGGACAGGGCGCCCTGAACACTGAAGCTTTCTTT. Translating it yields CASSRGQGALNTEAFF. Combining the CDR3 with reference TRBV5-4 and TRBJ1-1 gives the whole variable domain ETGVTQSPTHLIKTRGQQVTLRCSSQSGHNTVSWYQQALGQGPQFIFQYYREEENGRGNFPPRFSGLQFPNYSSELNVNALELDDSALYLCASSRGQGALNTEAFFGQGTRLTVV.

The J gene is TRBJ2-2, the V gene TRBV28; unclear D gene. CDR3 length: 13 amino acids. V was trimmed by 7 bases and J by 4 bases, leaving 10 bases between them. Germline CDR1 and CDR2: MDHEN and SYDVKM. The CDR3 is CASTFTVTGELFF. The CDR3 bases are TGTGCCAGCACTTTTACTGTCACCGGGGAGCTGTTTTTT.

The chain is built from TRBV15 and TRBJ2-1; 14 bases fit TRBD2. The V segment lost 3 bases and the J segment 8 bases; nucleotides outside the gene matches: 3. Germline V gene lookup returns CDR1 LNHNV and CDR2 YYDKDF (reference sequence). The CDR3 totals 15 residues. CDR3 DNA: TGTGCCACCAGCAGTAAGGGACTAGCGGGAGATGAGCAGTTCTTC. Amino acids: CATSSKGLAGDEQFF.

This chain connects TRBV28 to TRBJ2-7, with a weak D call TRBD2 (5 bases). CDR1 MDHEN and CDR2 SYDVKM come from the germline V gene. Trimming took 5 bases from V and 2 from J, leaving 16 bases between them. The CDR3 loop spans 15 amino acids. CDR3 residues: CASSSSPGITYEQYF. CDR3 coding DNA: TGTGCCAGCAGTAGCAGCCCGGGGATTACCTACGAGCAGTACTTC.

The chain has TRBV24-1 and TRBJ2-7; no clear D. CDR3 size: 13 residues. The germline CDR1 and CDR2 sequences are KGHDR and SFDVKD. The V gene lost 4 bases and the J gene lost 3 bases, with 9 bases spanning the gap. CDR3 sequence reads: CATSEAEHYEQYF. The CDR3 DNA reads as TGTGCCACCAGTGAGGCTGAACACTACGAGCAGTACTTC.

This chain connects TRBV21-1 to TRBJ2-5; the D call of TRBD1 is as the table states it, not checked on the DNA. TRBV21-1 is a listed pseudogene. The CDR3 runs 15 residues. CDR3 residues: CASSKRGQSEETQYF. The CDR3 nucleotides read TGTGCCAGCAGCAAAAGGGGGCAGTCAGAGGAGACCCAGTACTTC.

Only one count was recorded for this clone. This chain connects TRBV7-3 to TRBJ2-1; 9 bases align to TRBD2. CDR3 size: 18 residues. Germline CDR1 reads SGHTA; CDR2 reads FQGTGA. The V gene end was trimmed by 2 bases and the J gene end by 2 bases; junction bases not matched to a gene: 10. CDR3 sequence: CASSLYFEAGGAYNEQFF. For the CDR3, the DNA is TGTGCCAGCAGCTTATACTTCGAAGCGGGAGGTGCCTACAATGAGCAGTTCTTC.

The CDR3: CASSEEGQWGLYEQYF. CDR3 coding DNA: TGTGCCAGCAGTGAAGAGGGACAGTGGGGCCTCTACGAGCAGTACTTC. The rearrangement joins TRBV6-1 to TRBJ2-7; TRBD1 agrees at 7 bases. CDR1 MNHNS and CDR2 SASEGT come from the germline V gene. This CDR3 has 16 residues. V lost 1 base to trimming and J lost 3 bases; unmatched junction nucleotides: 9.

The chain employs TRBV4-3 and TRBJ1-2; TRBD1 matches 8 bases. V shed 1 base, J shed 9 bases, and the junction held 7 bases outside the gene matches. Germline assignment: CDR1 LGHNA and CDR2 YSLEER. The CDR3 sequence is 14 residues long. The CDR3 spells CASSQAEDRASYTF. CDR3 DNA: TGCGCCAGCAGCCAAGCCGAGGACAGGGCTAGCTACACCTTC.

This chain links TRBV7-8 with TRBJ2-6, with no clear D. The V gene's germline CDR1 is SGHVS and CDR2 FQNEAQ. CDR3 length equals 13 residues. V was clipped by 5 bases and J by 4 bases, with 6 bases between them. The CDR3 DNA reads as TGTGCCAGCAGCCCGGTCGGGGCCAACGTCCTGACTTTC. This translates into CASSPVGANVLTF.

The rearrangement links TRBV24-1 to TRBJ2-4; 10 nucleotides agree with TRBD1. This CDR3 has 10 amino acids. CDR1 and CDR2 from the germline V gene are KGHDR and SFDVKD. J was trimmed by 15 bases and V by 8 bases; bases with no gene match: 3. CDR3 sequence reads: CATTGQGPYF. CDR3 coding DNA: TGTGCCACCACGGGACAGGGGCCGTACTTC.

The chain is built from TRBV29-1 and TRBJ1-1; 8 bases map to TRBD1. Germline values: CDR1 SQVTM, CDR2 ANQGSEA. The CDR3 is made up of 17 amino acids. Losses at the gene ends were 4 bases for V and 4 bases for J; bases not matched to a gene: 17. The CDR3 DNA follows: TGCAGCGTTGTACTCGGCAGGGGGCACACTAAGGGCACTGAAGCTTTCTTT. Its translation: CSVVLGRGHTKGTEAFF.